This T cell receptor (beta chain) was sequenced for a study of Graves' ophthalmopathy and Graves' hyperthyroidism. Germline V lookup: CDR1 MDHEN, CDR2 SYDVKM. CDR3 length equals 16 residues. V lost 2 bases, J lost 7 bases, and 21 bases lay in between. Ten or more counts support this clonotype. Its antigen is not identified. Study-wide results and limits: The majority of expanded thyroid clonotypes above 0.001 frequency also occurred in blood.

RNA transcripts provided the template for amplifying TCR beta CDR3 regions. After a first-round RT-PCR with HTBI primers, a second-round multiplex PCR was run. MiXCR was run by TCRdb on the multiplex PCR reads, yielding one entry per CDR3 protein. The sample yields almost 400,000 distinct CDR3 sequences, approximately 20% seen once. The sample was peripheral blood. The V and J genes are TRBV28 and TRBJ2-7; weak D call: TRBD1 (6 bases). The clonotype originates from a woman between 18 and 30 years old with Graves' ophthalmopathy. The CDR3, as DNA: TGTGCCAGCAGTTTAGATGTACAGGGTAGAACGGGGGAGCAGTACTTC. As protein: CASSLDVQGRTGEQYF.